Listed here are 6 T cell receptor beta chains from one sample, sequenced in a study of blood T cells in healthy people across ages. Next came a second PCR, run for about 6 to 12 cycles, which used a sample-barcoded 5' primer along with a J-beta primer mix. MiXCR, run by TCRdb on the 5' RACE reads, gives a single entry per CDR3 protein. The sample carries hundreds of thousands of distinct CDR3 sequences, roughly half recorded once. Sequencing used blood. The receptors stem from an elderly woman in good health.

As to this clonotype: A much larger clone is a single base away; this may be a read error. V gene TRBV12-3 or TRBV12-4 combines with J gene TRBJ2-7; possible D gene TRBD1, 5 bases. The length of the CDR3 is 13 residues. Trimming took off 5 bases at V and 7 bases at J, with 15 bases between the two ends. The CDR3, as DNA: TGTGCCAGCAGTCAAGACAGACACAGAGAGCAGTACTTC. Amino acids: CASSQDRHREQYF.

This clonotype was picked up a small number of times. A single base separates this from a much larger clone, so it may be a read error. The chain carries TRBV12-3 or TRBV12-4 and TRBJ2-5; the D gene could be TRBD1 or TRBD2 (6 bases each). Trimming shortened V by 3 bases and J by 11 bases, and 22 bases separated the two germline ends. The CDR3 length is 15 residues. CDR3 loop: CASSFSGWGDNEQYF. The CDR3 bases are TGTGCCAGCAGTTTTTCCGGTTGGGGGGACAATGAGCAGTACTTC.

There are a few counts of this clonotype. The V and J genes are TRBV12-3 or TRBV12-4 and TRBJ2-5; 10 bases agree with TRBD1. This CDR3 is built from 14 residues. Trimming cost V 9 bases and J 11 bases; bases outside gene matches: 15. The CDR3 coding sequence is TGTGCCAGTGAGCGGGACAGGGGTAGGGATGAGCAGTACTTC. Protein product: CASERDRGRDEQYF.

This clonotype appeared once. This rearrangement joins TRBV12-3 or TRBV12-4 to TRBJ2-7, with D perhaps matching TRBD1 (6 bases). The CDR3 runs 20 residues. V shed 7 bases and J shed 7 bases, with 38 bases lying between them. CDR3 bases: TGTGCCAGCACTTCCCCCGGGACAATTCGATTACTGAGCTCCTACAATGAGCAGTACTTC. It specifies CASTSPGTIRLLSSYNEQYF.

The chain uses TRBV14 and TRBJ2-7, with TRBD2 as a possible D gene (5 bases). CDR3 length: 13 residues. Germline V gene sequence: CDR1 SGHDN, CDR2 FVKESK. Trimming left V 3 bases short and J 5 bases short, with 11 bases between. The CDR3 sequence: CASSHGELNEQYF. CDR3 DNA: TGTGCCAGCAGCCACGGGGAGTTGAACGAGCAGTACTTC.

The sample holds many counts of this clonotype. The J gene is TRBJ2-7, the V gene TRBV7-9; 8 positions match TRBD2. With V trimmed by 6 bases and J by 2 bases, 6 bases remained unmatched. The CDR3 spans 14 residues. CDR1 and CDR2 from the germline V gene are SEHNR and FQNEAQ (reference sequence). CDR3 sequence (DNA): TGTGCCAGCAGGTTTAGCGGGACTGCCTACGAGCAGTACTTC. It yields the protein CASRFSGTAYEQYF.